The 23 T cell receptor beta chains in this list originate from one sample, sequenced in a study of blood T cell repertoires in COVID-19. TCRdb's copy holds only in-frame clones and misses some; the assay was immunoSEQ multiplex PCR. The data show 300,000 to 450,000 clones, about 87% seen once. The sequencing input was peripheral blood. These receptors were taken from a woman aged 55-70 years with COVID-19, enrolled during active disease.

This clone was observed a single time. This chain joins TRBV28 and TRBJ1-1; TRBD1 aligns across 11 bases. The CDR3 is made up of 16 amino acids. The V gene end was trimmed by 5 bases and the J gene end by 6 bases; junction bases not matched to a gene: 11. CDR1 is MDHEN and CDR2 is SYDVKM in the germline V gene. CDR3 bases: TGTGCCAGCAGTCCTTCTGAGGGACAGGGGGTCCCTGAAGCTTTCTTT. This encodes CASSPSEGQGVPEAFF.

The chain links TRBV29-1 to TRBJ2-7; 8 positions agree with TRBD1. The CDR3 length is 12 residues. With V trimmed by 6 bases and J by 6 bases, 7 bases remained unmatched. Germline CDR1 and CDR2: SQVTM and ANQGSEA. The CDR3 spells CSVGGQGSEQYF. The CDR3 DNA reads as TGCAGCGTCGGAGGACAGGGTAGCGAGCAGTACTTC.

The CDR3 sequence is CASTRTDPRRAFF. The CDR3 DNA reads TGTGCCAGTACGAGGACAGATCCTCGGCGAGCTTTCTTT. This chain uses TRBV19 with TRBJ1-1, with TRBD1 as a possible D gene (6 bases). CDR1 is LNHDA and CDR2 is SQIVND in the germline V gene (reference sequence). V was trimmed by 7 bases and J by 10 bases, leaving 19 bases between them. CDR3 length: 13 residues.

The rearrangement joins TRBV5-1 to TRBJ1-1; the match to TRBD1 covers 8 bases. Germline trimming cut 0 bases from V and 0 bases from J; bases unmatched to any gene: 19. The germline V gene has CDR1 SGHRS and CDR2 YFSETQ. This CDR3 is 21 amino acids long. CDR3 DNA sequence: TGCGCCAGCAGCTTGGAGGGACAGGTAGTAATGGGATGGGGCGTGAACACTGAAGCTTTCTTT. Translation gives CASSLEGQVVMGWGVNTEAFF.

The chain links TRBV28 to TRBJ1-2; 8 bases fit TRBD1. The CDR3 length is 15 residues. Germline CDR1 and CDR2: MDHEN and SYDVKM. The ends lost 2 bases at V and 4 bases at J; junction bases unmatched: 6. CDR3 coding DNA: TGTGCCAGCAGTTTAGCAGGGGGCATTGGCTATGGCTACACCTTC. It translates to CASSLAGGIGYGYTF.

This rearrangement joins TRBV7-9 to TRBJ1-6, with TRBD1 matching over 7 bases. With 2 bases clipped from V and 5 bases from J, the junction kept 3 bases outside the gene matches. The CDR3 totals 15 residues. The germline CDR1 and CDR2 sequences are SEHNR and FQNEAQ (reference sequence). The CDR3 DNA reads TGTGCCAGCAGCTTACCACAGGGGCATAATTCACCCCTCCACTTT. It translates to CASSLPQGHNSPLHF.

The rearrangement links TRBV27 to TRBJ2-7, with D possibly being TRBD1 (6 bases). V was cut by 3 bases and J by 2 bases, with 14 bases left in between. The length of the CDR3 is 15 residues. In germline, CDR1 is MNHEY, CDR2 SMNVEV (reference sequence). The CDR3 coding sequence is TGTGCCAGCAGTTTTTCCTCCCGGGACACCTACGAGCAGTACTTC. Translated, it gives CASSFSSRDTYEQYF.

CDR3 sequence (DNA): TGTGCCAGCAGTGGGACAGCTAATTCACCCCTCCACTTT. Translating gives CASSGTANSPLHF. The V gene is TRBV9, the J gene TRBJ1-6, with 7 nucleotides matching TRBD1. The ends lost 5 bases at V and 6 bases at J; junction bases unmatched: 2. Germline-derived CDR1 and CDR2 are SGDLS and YYNGEE. This CDR3 comprises 13 residues.

This rearrangement joins TRBV24-1 to TRBJ1-1; no clear D gene. The CDR3 length is 13 residues. Trimming took 3 bases from V and 4 from J, leaving 8 bases between them. Germline lookup yields CDR1 KGHDR and CDR2 SFDVKD. This CDR3 reads CATSDGRGTEAFF. The DNA of the CDR3 is TGTGCCACCAGTGATGGCCGAGGCACTGAAGCTTTCTTT.

This clone was seen only once. This chain connects TRBV18 to TRBJ1-5, with D maybe TRBD1 (6 bases). The CDR3 covers 14 residues. Germline lookup yields CDR1 KGHSH and CDR2 LQKENI. Trimming removed 4 bases at V and 4 bases at J, with 11 bases between. The CDR3 reads CASSLRTENQPQHF. CDR3 nucleotides: TGTGCCAGCTCACTACGGACAGAGAATCAGCCCCAGCATTTT.

The V call is TRBV6-2 or TRBV6-3, the J call TRBJ2-1; D is unclear. The CDR3 sequence is 17 residues long. CDR1 is MNHEY, CDR2 SVGEGT, per germline. Trimming cost V 0 bases and J 6 bases, with 18 bases left between them. CDR3 region: CASSYSFLTIRGNEQFF. Here the CDR3 DNA reads TGTGCCAGCAGTTACTCGTTTTTAACAATTAGAGGCAATGAGCAGTTCTTC.

This clone occurred once. The chain couples TRBV3-1 (or the pseudogene TRBV3-2) to TRBJ2-5, with D possibly matching TRBD2 (5 bases). V was shortened by 2 bases and J by 5 bases, with 9 bases between the two germline ends. The CDR3 runs to 13 residues. Looked up from germline, CDR1 is LGHDT and CDR2 is YNNKEL (reference sequence). In DNA form, the CDR3 reads TGTGCCAGCAGCCAAATGCCGGGGGAGACCCAGTACTTC. It translates to CASSQMPGETQYF.

The chain joins TRBV7-9 to TRBJ2-3, with D possibly matching TRBD2 (6 bases). There are 15 residues in the CDR3. Trimming removed 5 bases at V and 0 bases at J, with 12 bases between. The germline gives CDR1 SEHNR, CDR2 FQNEAQ (reference sequence). CDR3 residues: CASSPLATSTDTQYF. The CDR3 DNA sequence: TGTGCCAGCAGCCCTCTAGCGACTAGCACAGATACGCAGTATTTT.

The chain employs TRBV21-1 and TRBJ2-5; whether TRBD2, the table's D call, matches the DNA was not checked. TRBV21-1 is annotated as a pseudogene. The CDR3 has 14 residues. CDR3 in amino acids: CASSKWGLQETQYF. The CDR3, as DNA: TGTGCCAGCAGCAAGTGGGGACTCCAAGAGACCCAGTACTTC.

The rearrangement links TRBV3-1 (or the pseudogene TRBV3-2) to TRBJ1-1, with D unresolved. The germline V and J ends were trimmed by 0 bases and 1 base, with 9 bases remaining between them. Germline V gene lookup returns CDR1 LGHDT and CDR2 YNNKEL (reference sequence). This CDR3 contains 15 residues. CDR3 in DNA: TGTGCCAGCAGCCAAGAGAGGGTCGGGAACACTGAAGCTTTCTTT. Amino acid sequence: CASSQERVGNTEAFF.

The V call is TRBV7-8, the J call TRBJ1-5; D remains unclear. Trimming stripped 5 bases from V and 6 bases from J, with 17 bases between. CDR3 length: 15 amino acids. Germline CDR1 SGHVS, CDR2 FQNEAQ. CDR3 sequence reads: CASSDNPGGRQPQHF. CDR3 DNA: TGTGCCAGCAGCGATAACCCCGGTGGGCGTCAGCCCCAGCATTTT.

The chain couples TRBV2 to TRBJ2-3, with 8 positions matching TRBD1. This CDR3 spans 13 amino acids. Losses at the gene ends were 6 bases for V and 4 bases for J; bases not matched to a gene: 3. Germline-derived CDR1 and CDR2 are SNHLY and FYNNEI. For the CDR3, the DNA is TGTGCCAGCAGGGACAGGGTTGCAGATACGCAGTATTTT. As protein: CASRDRVADTQYF.

This clone was counted only a few times. The genes are TRBV2 and TRBJ1-3; the D is unclear. V was pared by 10 bases and J by 4 bases, with 11 bases between. CDR3 length: 12 amino acids. In germline, CDR1 is SNHLY, CDR2 FYNNEI. CDR3 in amino acids: CANLYRGNTIYF. CDR3 DNA sequence: TGTGCCAACCTCTATCGGGGAAACACCATATATTTT.

CDR3 DNA sequence: TGTGCCAGCAGCCCGCCCTCGGGTGGTTACGAGCAGTACTTC. Its protein is CASSPPSGGYEQYF. The chain carries TRBV4-2 and TRBJ2-7; D call uncertain. The CDR3 has 14 amino acids. Trimming shortened V by 4 bases and J by 4 bases, and 14 bases separated the two germline ends. Germline V lookup: CDR1 LGHNA, CDR2 YNFKEQ.

The V gene is TRBV29-1, the J gene TRBJ2-2; 8 bases are shared with TRBD2. CDR1 is SQVTM and CDR2 is ANQGSEA in the germline V gene. The CDR3 spans 14 residues. J lost 2 bases, V lost 4 bases, and 3 bases had no gene match. The CDR3 bases are TGCAGCGTTGGGCGGGGGGTTAACACCGGGGAGCTGTTTTTT. Translation gives CSVGRGVNTGELFF.

This clone was picked up one time. The gene calls are TRBV19 and TRBJ2-5; D not resolved. The CDR3 extends over 11 amino acids. Germline CDR1 and CDR2: LNHDA and SQIVND (reference sequence). Between the trimmed V and J ends, which lost 5 bases and 5 bases, there was a span of 6 bases. CDR3 sequence (DNA): TGTGCCAGTAGTCCGAGGGAGACCCAGTACTTC. Translating gives CASSPRETQYF.

This sequence joins TRBV28 and TRBJ1-4; D is undetermined. CDR3 length equals 13 residues. CDR1 MDHEN and CDR2 SYDVKM come from the germline V gene. V was trimmed by 6 bases and J by 8 bases, leaving 13 bases between them. CDR3 bases: TGTGCCAGCAGGGCCGGGAGTAGCGAAAAACTGTTTTTT. Encoded protein: CASRAGSSEKLFF.

This rearrangement joins TRBV7-6 to TRBJ2-7; D remains unclear. CDR3 size: 15 residues. Per the germline V gene, CDR1 is SGHVS and CDR2 is FNYEAQ. V shed 5 bases and J shed 1 base, with 15 bases lying between them. CDR3 loop: CASSPQAQQSYEQYF. CDR3 DNA sequence: TGTGCCAGCAGCCCCCAGGCGCAGCAGTCCTACGAGCAGTACTTC. The whole variable domain, remainder taken from reference TRBV7-6 and TRBJ2-7, is GAGVSQSPRYKVTKRGQDVALRCDPISGHVSLYWYRQALGQGPEFLTYFNYEAQQDKSGLPNDRFSAERPEGSISTLTIQRTEQRDSAMYRCASSPQAQQSYEQYFGPGTRLTVT.